This T cell receptor (beta chain) was captured in a study of blood T cell repertoires in COVID-19. Study at large: COVID-19 samples from acute and convalescent phases originated in the United States, Italy and Spain. Nucleic acid was either cDNA or gDNA, and it came from T cells, B-cell-depleted T cells, or PBMCs.

Original processing notes: From reference gene primer amplification, estimates of nucleated cell counts were derived. Measured with immunoSEQ multiplex PCR; TCRdb has only the in-frame clones, and not every one. V, J and clone size were drawn from that table, and D and trimming were deduced from the DNA. The sample contains approximately 100,000 clones, around 84% of which appear only once. Germline V gene lookup returns CDR1 MDHEN and CDR2 SYDVKM. V lost 7 bases to trimming and J lost 8 bases, with 20 bases between them. The CDR3 contains 14 residues. The sample was peripheral blood. The TCR was taken from a human donor in a cohort sampled during active COVID-19. V and J are TRBV28 and TRBJ1-2; the D gene is possibly TRBD1 (5 bases). CDR3 region: CASTNPATGRGYTF. The CDR3 DNA follows: TGTGCCAGCACCAATCCAGCCACAGGCAGGGGCTACACCTTC.